These T cell receptor beta chains were read from a single sample in a study of Ad26.COV2.S vaccination and SARS-CoV-2 variants. The table came from immunoSEQ multiplex PCR; TCRdb's copy has only in-frame clones and leaves some out. The data contain approximately 360,000 clones, 83% of them singletons. Sequencing was performed on peripheral blood, taken in a trial of Ad26.COV2.S vaccine versus placebo. All receptors derive from a person between 18 and 65 years old who received the Ad26.COV2.S COVID-19 vaccine or a placebo. Each CDR3 is given with its conserved first and last residue. Only some rows state a clone size, as once, few, many or a class for expanded clones.

cdr3_length	clone_size	v_call	j_call	cdr3_aa
17	once	TRBV7-9	TRBJ1-2	CASSLVFGTGLNYGYTF
15	NA	TRBV11-2	TRBJ2-7	CASSSTSGGPYEQYF
15	NA	TRBV6-4	TRBJ2-5	CASSARAGTEETQYF
14	NA	TRBV9	TRBJ1-1	CASSVAGMNTEAFF
15	NA	TRBV6-5	TRBJ2-1	CASRLPGTRNNEQFF
16	NA	TRBV18	TRBJ2-5	CASSPLPGQPQETQYF
14	NA	TRBV7-9	TRBJ1-4	CASSFGGGGEKLFF
15	NA	TRBV11-3	TRBJ1-1	CASSYGLVGNTEAFF
12	NA	TRBV29-1	TRBJ2-5	CSVEARGSTQYF
14	once	TRBV3-1/TRBV3-2	TRBJ2-7	CASSQGGRVYEQYF
19	NA	TRBV12-2	TRBJ2-3	CASRSPNPGCEFYTDTQYF
16	NA	TRBV7-9	TRBJ2-1	CASSSRGRATYNEQFF
15	NA	TRBV19	TRBJ2-3	CASSIIAGATDTQYF
14	NA	TRBV25-1	TRBJ2-7	CASSGRGSSYEQYF
14	NA	TRBV12-5	TRBJ2-7	CASGSGPTGYEQYF